This T cell receptor (beta chain) was sequenced for a study of read filtering for tumor transcriptome and immune sequencing. Study background: Revised staging placed eight or nine patients in R-ISS I, some 17 in II, six or seven in III. IR-seq gave about 3.5 to 10.27 million TCR reads per sample; RNA-seq gave roughly 80 to 1,300.

Trimming took 5 bases from V and 8 from J, leaving 20 bases between them. In germline, CDR1 is SGHRS, CDR2 YFSETQ. The length of the CDR3 is 15 residues. The library was built from 400 to 500 ng RNA with molecular barcoded adaptors for alpha/delta and beta/gamma chains. TCRdb re-called the reads with MiXCR, one entry per CDR3 protein. The table includes 30,000 to 40,000 distinct CDR3 sequences, around 15% detected once. Study-wide results and caveats: The sorted CD138-negative fraction was a mixed bone marrow immune population, not purified T cells. Compared with RNA-seq, IR-seq gave much higher clonotype depth and reliability.

At least ten counts were recorded for this clonotype. The antigen is unknown. The receptor was derived from a donor at least 40 years old with multiple myeloma. Sample: a population of CD138-negative cells sorted from bone marrow. The chain is built from TRBV5-1 and TRBJ2-1, with a weak D call TRBD2 (7 bases). CDR3: CASSLRGGGLDEQFF. CDR3 nucleotides: TGCGCCAGCAGTTTGCGGGGCGGGGGCCTCGATGAGCAGTTCTTC.